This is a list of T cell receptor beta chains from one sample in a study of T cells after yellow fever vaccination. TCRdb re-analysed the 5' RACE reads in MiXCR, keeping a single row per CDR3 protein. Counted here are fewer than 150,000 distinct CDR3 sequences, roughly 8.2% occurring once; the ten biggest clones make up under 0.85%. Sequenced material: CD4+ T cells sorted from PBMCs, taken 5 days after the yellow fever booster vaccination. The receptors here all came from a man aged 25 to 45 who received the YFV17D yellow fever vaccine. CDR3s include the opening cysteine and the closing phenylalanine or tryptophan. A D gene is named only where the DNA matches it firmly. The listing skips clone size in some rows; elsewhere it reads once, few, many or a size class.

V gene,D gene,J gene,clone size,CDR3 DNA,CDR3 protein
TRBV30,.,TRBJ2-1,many,TGTGCCTGGAGGCCGCTAGCCTATGAGCAGTTCTTC,CAWRPLAYEQFF
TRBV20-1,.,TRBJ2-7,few,TGCAGTGCTAGAGACCCAGGGTGGTGGTCCTACGAGCAGTACTTC,CSARDPGWWSYEQYF
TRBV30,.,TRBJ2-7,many,TGTGCCTGGAGTGTTTTAGGCGAGCAGTACTTC,CAWSVLGEQYF
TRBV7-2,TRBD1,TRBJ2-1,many,TGTGCCAGCAGCTCATGGGACAGGGCCGGCAATGAGCAGTTCTTC,CASSSWDRAGNEQFF
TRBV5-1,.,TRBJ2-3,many,TGCGCCAGCAGCTTGAATAGGGGGCAACGGCGGGAGTACCGACTTGTGGATACGCAGTATTTT,CASSLNRGQRREYRLVDTQYF
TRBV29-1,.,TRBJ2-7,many,TGCAGCGTACTTATACTCTACGAGCAGTACTTC,CSVLILYEQYF
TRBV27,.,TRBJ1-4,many,TGTGCCAGCAGTTTCCAAGGGGTTGGGGAAAAACTGTTTTTT,CASSFQGVGEKLFF
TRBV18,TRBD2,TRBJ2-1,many,TGTGCCAGCTCATATCAGACTAGCGGGTATAATGAGCAGTTCTTC,CASSYQTSGYNEQFF
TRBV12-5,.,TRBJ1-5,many,TGTGCTAGTGCGATAGAGGGGATTCGCAATCAGCCCCAGCATTTT,CASAIEGIRNQPQHF
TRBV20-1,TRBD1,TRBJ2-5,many,TGCAGTGCTACGGACAGGGAGTGGGAGACCCAGTACTTC,CSATDREWETQYF
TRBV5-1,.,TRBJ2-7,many,TGCGCCAGCAGCTGGGTCGGGGTCTCCTACGAGCAGTACTTC,CASSWVGVSYEQYF
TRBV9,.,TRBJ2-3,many,TGTGCCAGCAGCGTAGCCCAGAACCCAGATACGCAGTATTTT,CASSVAQNPDTQYF
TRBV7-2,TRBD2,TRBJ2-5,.,TGTGCCAGCAGTCACTTCAGAGCCGGGGGGGAGTCCCAGTACTTC,CASSHFRAGGESQYF
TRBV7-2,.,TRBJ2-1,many,TGTGCCAGCAGCCGGGTCTCTAGCGACAATGAGCAGTTCTTC,CASSRVSSDNEQFF
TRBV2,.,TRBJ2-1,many,TGTGCCAGCAGGGACCTCCGAGGGGGGTTCAGGGGGCAGTTCTTC,CASRDLRGGFRGQFF
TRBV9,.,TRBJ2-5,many,TGTGCCAGCAGCCCCGACCCGTTTGGGACCCAGTACTTC,CASSPDPFGTQYF
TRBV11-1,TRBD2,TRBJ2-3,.,TGTGCCAGCAGCTTAGGCGCTAGCGGGGTCCTCCGCACAGATACGCAGTATTTT,CASSLGASGVLRTDTQYF
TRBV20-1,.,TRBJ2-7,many,TGCAGTGCTAGTGGGACCCCGGGGCAGTACTTC,CSASGTPGQYF
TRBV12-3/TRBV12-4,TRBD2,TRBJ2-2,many,TGTGCCAGCAGTTTATGGGAGGGCGACGGGGAGCTGTTTTTT,CASSLWEGDGELFF
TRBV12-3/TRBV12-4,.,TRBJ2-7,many,TGTGCCAGCAGTACCAGGGGACACCGTCCGGTCGGCGAGCAGTACTTC,CASSTRGHRPVGEQYF
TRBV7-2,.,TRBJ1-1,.,TGTGCCAGCAGCTTGATGAACACTGAAGCTTTCTTT,CASSLMNTEAFF
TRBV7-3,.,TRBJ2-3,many,TGTGCCAGCAGCTTAGGGACTTCTACAGACACAGATACGCAGTATTTT,CASSLGTSTDTDTQYF
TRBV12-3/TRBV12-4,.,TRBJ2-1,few,TGTGCCACCCTGGGGAAGGGGGGCCGGAATGAGCAGTTCTTC,CATLGKGGRNEQFF
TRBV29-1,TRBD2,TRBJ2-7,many,TGCAGCGTTCACCTAGCGGGAGGAAACTACGAGCAGTACTTC,CSVHLAGGNYEQYF
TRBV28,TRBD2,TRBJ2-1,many,TGTGCCAGCAGGACGGGAGGGTACAATGAGCAGTTCTTC,CASRTGGYNEQFF
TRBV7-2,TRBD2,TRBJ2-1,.,TGTGCCAGCAGCTCACTCGGCGGGAGTCCTGAGCAGTTCTTC,CASSSLGGSPEQFF
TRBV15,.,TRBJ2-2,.,TGTGCCACCAGCAGAGAGGGACTGAACACCGGGGAGCTGTTTTTT,CATSREGLNTGELFF
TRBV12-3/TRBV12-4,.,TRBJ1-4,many,TGTGCCAGCAGATGGGGAGCTAATGAAAAACTGTTTTTT,CASRWGANEKLFF
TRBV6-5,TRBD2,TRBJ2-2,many,TGTGCCTGCCGACTAGCGGCTAACACCGGGGAGCTGTTTTTT,CACRLAANTGELFF
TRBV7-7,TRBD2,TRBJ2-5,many,TGTGCCAGCAGCCAAGCCTTTGGACTAGCGGGATACCAAGAGACCCAGTACTTC,CASSQAFGLAGYQETQYF
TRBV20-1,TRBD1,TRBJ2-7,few,TGCAGTGCTAGAGATCTTGTCGGGACAGGGACCTACGAGCAGTACTTC,CSARDLVGTGTYEQYF
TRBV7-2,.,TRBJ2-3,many,TGTGCCAGCAGCTTTAAGTCAGGGGATACGCAGTATTTT,CASSFKSGDTQYF
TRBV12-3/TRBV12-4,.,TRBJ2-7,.,TGTGCCAGCAGTTTACAGGGAAGGTTCTACGAGCAGTACTTC,CASSLQGRFYEQYF
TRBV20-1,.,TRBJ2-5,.,TGCAGTGCTAGCCACTCCAGAGGGGTCAAGACCCAGTACTTC,CSASHSRGVKTQYF
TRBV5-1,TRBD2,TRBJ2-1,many,TGCGCCAGCAGCCCTAGCGGGAGGGCCACCAATGAGCAGTTCTTC,CASSPSGRATNEQFF
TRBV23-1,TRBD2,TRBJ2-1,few,TGCGCCAGCAGGCGCCGGGACTACTCCGTTGTTGAGCAGTTCTTC,CASRRRDYSVVEQFF
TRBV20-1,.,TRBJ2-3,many,TGCAGTGCTAGCGGAGTGGGCAGCACAGATACGCAGTATTTT,CSASGVGSTDTQYF
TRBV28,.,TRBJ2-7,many,TGTGCCAGCAGGAAGGCAGGGGTGAGGTACGAGCAGTACTTC,CASRKAGVRYEQYF
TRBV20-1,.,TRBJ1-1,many,TGCAGTGCTAGAGATTTAGGGGCAGCGGAGTATCACACTGAAGCTTTCTTT,CSARDLGAAEYHTEAFF
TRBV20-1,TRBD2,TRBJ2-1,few,TGCAGTGGGAGTAGCGGGAGGGCCTTGTCCTACAATGAGCAGTTCTTC,CSGSSGRALSYNEQFF